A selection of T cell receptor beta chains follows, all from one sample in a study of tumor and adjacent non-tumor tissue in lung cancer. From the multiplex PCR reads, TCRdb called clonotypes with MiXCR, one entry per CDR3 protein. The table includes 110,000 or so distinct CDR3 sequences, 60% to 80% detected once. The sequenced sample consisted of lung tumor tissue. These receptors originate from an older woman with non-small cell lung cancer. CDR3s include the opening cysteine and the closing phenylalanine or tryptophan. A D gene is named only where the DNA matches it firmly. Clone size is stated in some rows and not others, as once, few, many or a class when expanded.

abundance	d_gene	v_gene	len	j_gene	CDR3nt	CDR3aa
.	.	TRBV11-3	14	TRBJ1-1	TGTACCAGCAGCAGGAATTTGGATACTGCTGAAGTTTTCTTT	CTSSRNLDTAEVFF
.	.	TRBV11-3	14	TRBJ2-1	TGTGCCAGCAGCCTGGGACTGTCTCTCAACGAGCAGTTCTTC	CASSLGLSLNEQFF
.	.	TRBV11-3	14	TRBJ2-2	TGTGCCAGCAGCCTATATGGCAACACCGGGGAGCTGTTATTT	CASSLYGNTGELLF
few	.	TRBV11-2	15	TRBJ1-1	TGTGCCAGCAGCTTGGGTCTAGGGCAGAACACTGAAGCTTTCTTT	CASSLGLGQNTEAFF
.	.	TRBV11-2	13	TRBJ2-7	TGTGTCAGCAGTTGGGACCGAGGATACGAGCAGTACTTC	CVSSWDRGYEQYF
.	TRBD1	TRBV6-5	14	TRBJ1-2	TGTGCCAGCATAACCGGGACAGGGGACTGTGGCTACACCTTC	CASITGTGDCGYTF
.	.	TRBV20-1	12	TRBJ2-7	TGCAGTGTCGAGGGTGCGTCCTCGGAACAGTACTTC	CSVEGASSEQYF
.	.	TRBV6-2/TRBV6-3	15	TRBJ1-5	TGTTCCAGCAATTACTCGAGGGCAGGTCATCAGCCCCAGCATTTT	CSSNYSRAGHQPQHF
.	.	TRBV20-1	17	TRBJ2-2	TGCAGTGCCCCAATCCGGCGAGGGGCGTCGAACACCGGGGAGCTCTTTTTT	CSAPIRRGASNTGELFF
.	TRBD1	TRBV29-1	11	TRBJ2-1	TGCATCGGGGGCAGGGGGCTAGAGCAGTTCTTC	CIGGRGLEQFF
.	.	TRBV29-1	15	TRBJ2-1	TGCAGCGTTCCCCCTGGTGGGACAAGTGTCAATGAGCAGTTCTTC	CSVPPGGTSVNEQFF
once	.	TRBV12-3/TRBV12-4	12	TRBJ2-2	TGTGCCAGCAGCCTTGGCAGCGGGGAGCTGTTTTTT	CASSLGSGELFF
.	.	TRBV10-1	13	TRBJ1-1	TGCGCCAGCAGACTTGACATGAACAGTGAAGCTTTCTTT	CASRLDMNSEAFF
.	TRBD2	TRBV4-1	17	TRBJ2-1	TGCGCCAGCAGCCAAGAGTACGGCGCGGCGGGGGGAAGGGAGCAGTTCTTC	CASSQEYGAAGGREQFF
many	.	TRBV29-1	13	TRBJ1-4	TGCAGCGTTCGACAGGCACTTAATGAAAAACTGTTTTTT	CSVRQALNEKLFF
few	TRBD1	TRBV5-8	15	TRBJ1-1	TGTGCCAGCAGCATAAGACAGGGGCGAGTGGCTGAAGCTTTCTTT	CASSIRQGRVAEAFF
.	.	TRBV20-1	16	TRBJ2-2	TGCAGTGCTAAAATCGGGGAAGATGGCCTGCAAGGGGAGCTGTTTTTT	CSAKIGEDGLQGELFF
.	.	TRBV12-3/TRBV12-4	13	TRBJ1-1	TGTGCCTGCAGTTTCCAGGGCAACACTGAAGCGTTCTTT	CACSFQGNTEAFF
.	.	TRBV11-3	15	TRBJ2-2	TGTGCCATCAGCCCAAGGGAGAGCAACACCGGTGAGCTGTTTTTT	CAISPRESNTGELFF
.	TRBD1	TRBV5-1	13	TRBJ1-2	TGCGCCAGCAGCCAGACAGGGGGAACGGGCTACACCTTC	CASSQTGGTGYTF
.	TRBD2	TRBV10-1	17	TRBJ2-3	TGCGTCAGCAGTGACTCCCCTAGCGGGAGGAGCGGGGATACGCATTATTTT	CVSSDSPSGRSGDTHYF
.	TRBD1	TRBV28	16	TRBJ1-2	TGTGCCAGCAGTCCCACAGGACAGGGGGCGTCGGGTGGCTACACCTTC	CASSPTGQGASGGYTF
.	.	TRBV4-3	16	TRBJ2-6	TGCACCAGCAGCCCCCGGACCTCTTCTGGGGCCAATGTCCTGACTTTC	CTSSPRTSSGANVLTF
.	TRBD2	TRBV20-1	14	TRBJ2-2	TGCAGTACTTCCAGATCTAGCGGCACCGGGGAGCTGTTCTTT	CSTSRSSGTGELFF
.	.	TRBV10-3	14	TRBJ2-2	TGTGCCATCAGAGCACAATCGGACACCGGGGAGCTGTTTTTT	CAIRAQSDTGELFF
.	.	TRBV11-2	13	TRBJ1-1	TGTGTCAGCAGCCCCACGTCCGAGACTGAAGCTTTCTTT	CVSSPTSETEAFF
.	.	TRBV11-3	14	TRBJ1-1	TGTGCCACCAGCCAGACCAGAAGAGCTACTGAAGCTTTCTTT	CATSQTRRATEAFF
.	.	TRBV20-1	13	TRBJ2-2	TGCAGTGCTAGCGAGATGAACATTGGGGAGCTGTTTTTT	CSASEMNIGELFF
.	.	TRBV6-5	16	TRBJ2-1	TGTGCCAGCAAATACCACCCCTCGGGGGAAGACAATGAGCAGTTCTTC	CASKYHPSGEDNEQFF
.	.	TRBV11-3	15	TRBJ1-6	TGTGCCAGCAGCTTAGATGACAGATATATTTCACCCCACCACTTT	CASSLDDRYISPHHF
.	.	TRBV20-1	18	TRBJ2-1	TGCAGTGCCAAAGCAGCGGGTCCATCCCTTAACTCCTACAATGAGCAGTTCTTC	CSAKAAGPSLNSYNEQFF